The present T cell receptor (beta chain) was sequenced within a study of CD8+CD57+ T cells in acquired aplastic anemia. Whole-study context: Isolated CD4+ and CD8+ cells, once sorted, yielded DNA averaging roughly 3.2 ug. The study's findings and limits: Shared by patients and controls, 25 to 30 CD8+ CDR3s were abundant in patients. Controls and patients did not differ significantly in CD8+ Simpson's diversity.

This CDR3 has 12 residues. The germline gives CDR1 KGHDR, CDR2 SFDVKD. V was pared by 11 bases and J by 0 bases, with 7 bases between. In regard to this clonotype: Its antigen is as yet unknown.

Profiles of TCR beta VDJ and CDR3 were generated from a genomic DNA template. TCRdb re-called the reads through MiXCR, storing one row per CDR3 protein. The sample contains hundreds of thousands of distinct CDR3 sequences, under 40% of which appear only once. Individuals selected for sequencing had exhibited CD8+CD57+ cell expansion on flow cytometry. No patient had been given any therapy when blood was sampled. The receptor was derived from a human donor with aplastic anemia. The specimen was sorted CD4+, CD8+, or CD8+CD57+ T cells (not recorded which) from PBMCs. This sequence joins TRBV24-1 and TRBJ1-5; D is uncertain. CDR3 bases: TGTGCCAGAGAGTATAGCAATCAGCCCCAGCATTTT. Protein: CAREYSNQPQHF.